This TCR beta chain stems from a study of cytomegalovirus exposure and HLA in healthy donors. General study findings and limits: TCR beta sequences numbering about 17,000 were associated with HLA alleles at 0.05 false discovery rate in a later analysis. Most TCR sequences were seen very rarely across donors, but some public TCRs occurred in many. A highly shared variant cluster was judged a likely technical artifact.

PCR used 60 Vbeta primers and 13 Jbeta primers. Generated by immunoSEQ multiplex PCR, the TCRdb table keeps only in-frame clones and is missing some. The table shows tens of thousands of clones, with roughly 81% occurring only once. A word on this clone: Its antigen is not identified.

The CDR3 length is 14 residues. The J segment lost 4 bases and the V segment lost 7 bases, leaving 6 bases of the junction unmatched. From germline, CDR1 is SNHLY and CDR2 FYNNEI. Source material: PBMCs. The rearrangement joins TRBV2 to TRBJ2-1; 8 bases map to TRBD2. This TCR derives from a woman aged 25 to 39 in good health and CMV-seronegative. The DNA of the CDR3 is TGTGCCAGCAAACGGGAGGGGGGTTACAATGAGCAGTTCTTC. This sequence encodes CASKREGGYNEQFF.